What follows is one T cell receptor (beta chain) and its context. The sample belongs to a study of memory CD4+ T cells and cytomegalovirus serostatus. Single viable CD3+CD4+CD8-CD45RO+ cells were sorted as the memory CD4+ T cells. CD4+ T cells were isolated by positive magnetic selection. The V end was cut by 5 bases, the J end by 2 bases, with 11 bases between. Looked up from germline, CDR1 is SGHTA and CDR2 is FQGTGA. This CDR3 has 14 amino acids. In the study's own analysis: Out-of-frame sequences were removed, leaving around 2,000,000 distinct TCRbeta sequences. Using immunoSEQ multiplex PCR, the repertoire was profiled, and TCRdb retains in-frame clones only, with some absent. V, J and clone size reflect that table, while D and trimming were determined from the DNA. Altogether tens of thousands of clones are present, less than 85% being singletons, with the ten largest covering 1.5% to 2.5%.

This receptor was taken from an adult in good health and CMV-seronegative. The V gene is TRBV7-3, the J gene TRBJ2-3; D gene uncertain. The sequencing sample was made of memory CD4+ T cells from blood. The CDR3 DNA sequence: TGTGCCAGCAGCCCGGAGAGAGCCACAGATACGCAGTATTTT. Amino acid sequence: CASSPERATDTQYF.